These T cell receptor beta chains were read from a single sample in a study of control samples from healthy donors and cancer patients. Measured with immunoSEQ multiplex PCR; TCRdb has only the in-frame clones, and not every one. Of 140,000 to 150,000 clones listed, 75% to 95% are singletons. The specimen sequenced was blood. Receptors were obtained from a man aged 25 to 40 in good health. CDR3s include the opening cysteine and the closing phenylalanine or tryptophan. Fields, in order: CDR3 length, J gene, V gene, CDR3 protein.

>12|TRBJ2-1|TRBV15
CATSSVYNEQFF
>13|TRBJ1-1|TRBV6-6
CASSQGKNTEAFF
>14|TRBJ2-7|TRBV28
CASRAGQGPYEQYF
>11|TRBJ2-7|TRBV5-1
CASSLGPDSYF
>14|TRBJ1-2|TRBV24-1
CATSDLDSPYGYTF
>13|TRBJ2-7|TRBV5-1
CASRQGGDYEQYF
>16|TRBJ2-7|TRBV7-9
CASSPTTGVSSYEQYF
>14|TRBJ1-5|TRBV27
CASSLGGSAQPQHF
>14|TRBJ1-5|TRBV2
CASSRQGEAQPQHF
>14|TRBJ2-7|TRBV2
CASSERAGAYEQYF
>14|TRBJ1-1|TRBV6-5
CASSLTGGVEGAFF